This entry concerns a single TCR beta chain. The antigen it recognizes is unknown. The input lacks base qualities; no much larger clone sits a single base away. This sample is part of a study of blood T cells in healthy people across ages (dated by TCRdb to between 2014 and 2017). As for the study more broadly: In model experiments, roughly one uniquely barcoded TCR beta cDNA molecule per two T cells was captured by template switching. For two donors (one aged 18 to 30 and one aged 80 or older), the study analyzed two additional independent replicas of 1 million unique cDNA reads from the same blood draw. To track age-related changes in TCR beta repertoire diversity, the study relied on deep sequencing normalized with unique cDNA molecular identifiers. Donors of different ages were randomly distributed across sequencing lanes to avoid experimental bias. The donors were split into four age groups: young (average 16 years), middle-aged (roughly 39), aged (62) and long-lived (approximately 80).

Study-level results and caveats: Observed TCR beta diversity per million T cells fell roughly linearly with age, and a significant reduction was already apparent by age about 43. Estimates of total diversity based on one million sequenced T cells were regarded as lower bounds and as underestimates. Compared with the aged group, the long-lived group had more naive CD4+ T cells, fewer expanded clones and increased TCR diversity, suggesting age selection. There was a strong correlation between observed TCR beta diversity and the percentage of naive T cells measured by flow cytometry. The CMV infection status of donors was not known, potentially confounding age-related changes in expanded clonotypes. Because profiling used bulk unsorted PBMCs, naive and antigen-experienced compartments could not be compared conclusively.

The germline V gene gives CDR1 as MDHEN and CDR2 as SYDVKM. V lost 6 bases and J lost 5 bases, and the count of bases not matched to a germline gene is 9. From the cysteine up to the phenylalanine, the CDR3 has a length of 14 residues. Only the CDR3 part of the read is kept: 42 bases, read in frame from the first base. The library was produced with 5' RACE. The sequencer was an Illumina HiSeq 2500. A second PCR of roughly 7 to 11 cycles was performed with a sample-barcoded 5' primer and a J-beta primer mix. A template-switch 5' adaptor carrying 12 random nucleotides introduced a unique molecular identifier onto each TCR beta cDNA molecule. Each sample yielded at least 3 million CDR3-containing paired-end reads. All of the RNA was converted into first-strand cDNA using the Mint cDNA synthesis kit, with a TRBC-specific oligonucleotide serving as the primer. Following uracil-DNA glycosylase treatment, all cDNA underwent a first 18-cycle PCR with the universal primers M1SS and BC2_uni_R. In the source study's methods: For normalization, 1 million high-quality reads were randomly selected from each sample, with every read carrying a distinct molecular identifier. Reads sharing molecular identifiers were discarded rather than binned into consensus sequences. MiTCR, run with a Q25 quality threshold and the strictest error-elimination algorithm, handled CDR3 identification, clonotype clustering and error correction. A nonparametric unseen species model with Euler transformation was used to estimate a lower bound on total TCR beta diversity. The raw public data were reprocessed by TCRdb itself: fastp quality trimming at Q25, MiXCR clonotype calling, in-frame beta chains only. A single entry per CDR3 protein holds the most common genes and DNA from its merged rows. The V and J calls here are based on TCRdb, not the publication. Counted in this sample were under 2 million distinct CDR3 sequences; roughly 32% of them appeared once. The ten largest clonotypes hold over 9% of the sample.

Systemically healthy Caucasian individuals from Russia, 35 to 50 in total and aged about 6 to 100 years, were included as donors. Roughly 10 milliliters of peripheral blood were drawn from each donor into EDTA-treated Vacutainer tubes. Ficoll-Paque density-gradient centrifugation was used to isolate PBMCs, with at least 7 million obtained per sample. Total RNA was extracted from PBMCs with Trizol reagent, with at least 6 micrograms obtained per sample. For every donor, flow cytometry on a PBMC aliquot measured the percentage of naive CD45RAhigh/CD27high T cells. The sequence was obtained from a woman aged 30 to 39 in good health. Here the chain combines TRBV28 and TRBJ2-5; TRBD2 aligns with 7 central bases. Source material: blood. The DNA reads TGTGCCAGCAGCCGCCCGGCGGGAGCGGAGACCCAGTACTTC. Its protein product is CASSRPAGAETQYF.